These 2 T cell receptor beta chains were all obtained from the same sample, sequenced in a study of shared clonotypes between healthy human individuals. Only in-frame clones appear in the TCRdb table, and some are missing; sequencing was by immunoSEQ multiplex PCR. Found here are about 710,000 clones, around four fifths of them singletons; the top ten hold 1.5% to 2%. Source material: memory CD4+ T cells sorted from blood. Subset noted: CD45RA-negative fraction. The receptors originated from a woman under 40 in good health.

The genes are TRBV29-1 and TRBJ2-1; D gene uncertain. The V and J ends lost 2 bases and 6 bases respectively, with 8 bases between them. CDR3 length: 12 amino acids. Looked up from germline, CDR1 is SQVTM and CDR2 is ANQGSEA. The CDR3 region has the DNA TGCAGCGTTGAAAATACCATCAATGAGCAGTTCTTC. It encodes CSVENTINEQFF.

This chain connects TRBV28 to TRBJ2-2, with 16 bases identical to TRBD2. J lost 5 bases, V lost 5 bases, and 11 bases had no gene match. The CDR3 extends over 19 amino acids. CDR1 and CDR2 (germline): MDHEN, SYDVKM. This CDR3 is CASSPLGTSGRVGTGELFF. In nucleotides, the CDR3 is TGTGCCAGCAGTCCCCTTGGGACTAGCGGGAGGGTTGGGACCGGGGAGCTGTTTTTT.